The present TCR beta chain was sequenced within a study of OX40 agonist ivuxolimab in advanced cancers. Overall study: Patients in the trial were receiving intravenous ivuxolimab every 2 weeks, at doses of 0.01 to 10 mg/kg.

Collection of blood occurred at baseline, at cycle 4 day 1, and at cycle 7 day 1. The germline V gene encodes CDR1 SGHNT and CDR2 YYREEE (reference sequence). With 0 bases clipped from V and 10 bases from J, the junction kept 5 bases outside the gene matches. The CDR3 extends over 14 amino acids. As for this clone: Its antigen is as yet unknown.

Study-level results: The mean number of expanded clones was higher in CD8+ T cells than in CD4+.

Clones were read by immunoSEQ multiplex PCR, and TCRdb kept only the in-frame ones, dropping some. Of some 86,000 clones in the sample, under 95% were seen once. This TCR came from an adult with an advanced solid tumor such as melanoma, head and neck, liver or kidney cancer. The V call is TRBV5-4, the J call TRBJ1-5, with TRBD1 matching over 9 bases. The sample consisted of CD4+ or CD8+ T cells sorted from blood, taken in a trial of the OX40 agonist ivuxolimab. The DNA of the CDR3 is TGTGCCAGCAGCTTGGCCGGGGACAGGGCCCCCCAGCATTTT. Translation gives CASSLAGDRAPQHF.